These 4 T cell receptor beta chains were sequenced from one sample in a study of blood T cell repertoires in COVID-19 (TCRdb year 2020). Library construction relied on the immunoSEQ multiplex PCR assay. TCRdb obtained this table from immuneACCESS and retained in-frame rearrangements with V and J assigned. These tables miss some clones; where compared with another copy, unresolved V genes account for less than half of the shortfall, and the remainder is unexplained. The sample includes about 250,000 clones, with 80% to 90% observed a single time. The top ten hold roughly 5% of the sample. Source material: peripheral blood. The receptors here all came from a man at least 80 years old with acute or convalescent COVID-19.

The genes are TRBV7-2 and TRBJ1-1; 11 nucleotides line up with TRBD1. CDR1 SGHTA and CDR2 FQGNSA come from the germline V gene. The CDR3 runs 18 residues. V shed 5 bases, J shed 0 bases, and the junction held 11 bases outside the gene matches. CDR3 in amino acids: CASSTRDRGFLMNTEAFF. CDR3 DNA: TGTGCCAGCAGCACCCGGGACAGGGGGTTCTTGATGAACACTGAAGCTTTCTTT. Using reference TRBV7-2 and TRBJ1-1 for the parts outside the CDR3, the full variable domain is GAGVSQSPSNKVTEKGKDVELRCDPISGHTALYWYRQSLGQGLEFLIYFQGNSAPDKSGLPSDRFSAERTGGSVSTLTIQRTQQEDSAVYLCASSTRDRGFLMNTEAFFGQGTRLTVV.

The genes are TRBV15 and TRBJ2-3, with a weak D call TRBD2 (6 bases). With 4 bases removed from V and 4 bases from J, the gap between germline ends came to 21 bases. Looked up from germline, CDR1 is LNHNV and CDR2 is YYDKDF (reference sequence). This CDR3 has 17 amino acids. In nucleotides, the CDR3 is TGTGCCACCAGCATACGCGGTGGGGGGAGTGGTTCAGATACGCAGTATTTT. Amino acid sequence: CATSIRGGGSGSDTQYF.

The CDR3 sequence is CASMEGGAGETQYF. Here the CDR3 DNA reads TGCGCCAGCATGGAAGGGGGCGCAGGGGAGACCCAGTACTTC. The chain joins TRBV5-1 to TRBJ2-5; 7 bases agree with TRBD1. This CDR3 is 14 amino acids long. The trim removed 6 bases at V and 5 bases at J, leaving 10 bases unmatched. Germline V gives CDR1 SGHRS, CDR2 YFSETQ.

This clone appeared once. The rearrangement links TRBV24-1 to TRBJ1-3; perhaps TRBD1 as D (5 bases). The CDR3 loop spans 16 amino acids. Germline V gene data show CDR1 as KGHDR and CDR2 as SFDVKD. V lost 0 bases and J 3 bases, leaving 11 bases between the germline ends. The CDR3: CATSDLKGARGNTIYF. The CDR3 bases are TGTGCCACCAGTGATTTGAAAGGGGCTCGTGGAAACACCATATATTTT.